This TCR beta chain comes out of a study of shared clonotypes between healthy human individuals. Overall study results and limits: Roughly 5% of naive CD4 clonotypes were shared across several donors.

A note on this clone: The antigen is unknown.

Unmatched junction bases numbered 12, after V lost 2 bases and J lost 8 bases. Germline CDR1 reads SGHTS; CDR2 reads YDEGEE. This CDR3 contains 16 residues. Clones were sequenced by immunoSEQ multiplex PCR, and TCRdb holds only the in-frame ones, with some missing. The sample has fewer than 1.6 million clones; about 98.5% are singletons. This chain links TRBV5-8 with TRBJ2-4, with 8 bases matching TRBD1. This sequence originates from a man aged 25 to 45 in good health. The sequenced material came from naive CD4+ T cells sorted from blood. Subset described: CD45RA+ positively selected. DNA for the CDR3: TGTGCCAGCAGCTTAGGTCAGGGGGCGCCTAGGGACATTCAGTACTTC. It is translated as CASSLGQGAPRDIQYF.